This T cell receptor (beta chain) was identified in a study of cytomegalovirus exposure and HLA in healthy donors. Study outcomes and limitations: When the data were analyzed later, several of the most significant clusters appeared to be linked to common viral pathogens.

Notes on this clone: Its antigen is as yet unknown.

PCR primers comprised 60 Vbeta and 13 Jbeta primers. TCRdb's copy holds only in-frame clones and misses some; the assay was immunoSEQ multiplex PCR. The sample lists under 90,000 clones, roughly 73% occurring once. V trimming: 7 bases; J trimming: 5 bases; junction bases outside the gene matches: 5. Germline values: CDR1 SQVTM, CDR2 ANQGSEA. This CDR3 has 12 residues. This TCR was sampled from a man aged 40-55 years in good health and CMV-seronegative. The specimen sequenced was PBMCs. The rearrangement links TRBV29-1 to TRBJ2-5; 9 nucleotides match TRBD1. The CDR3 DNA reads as TGCAGCGGAGGACAGGGGTCTGAGACCCAGTACTTC. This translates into CSGGQGSETQYF.